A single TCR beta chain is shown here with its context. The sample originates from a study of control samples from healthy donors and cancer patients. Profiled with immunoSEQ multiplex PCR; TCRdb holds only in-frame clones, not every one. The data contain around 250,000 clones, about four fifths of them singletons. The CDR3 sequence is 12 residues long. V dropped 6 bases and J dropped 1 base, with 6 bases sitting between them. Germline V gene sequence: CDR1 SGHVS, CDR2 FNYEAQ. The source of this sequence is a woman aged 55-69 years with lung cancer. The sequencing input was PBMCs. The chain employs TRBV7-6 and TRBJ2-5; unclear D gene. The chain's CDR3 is CASSRIQETQYF. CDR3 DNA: TGTGCCAGCAGTAGGATCCAAGAGACCCAGTACTTC.